This T cell receptor beta chain was identified in a study of blood T cell repertoires in COVID-19. Overall study context: Sites across the United States, Italy and Spain contributed samples from acute and convalescent COVID-19. T cells, B-cell-depleted T cells, or PBMCs supplied cDNA or gDNA.

Per the germline V gene, CDR1 is GTSNPN and CDR2 is SVGIG (reference sequence). This CDR3 has 13 residues. V shed 0 bases and J shed 0 bases, with 6 bases lying between them. Source study methods: Amplification with reference gene primers provided the estimates of nucleated cell counts. Some clones are missing from TCRdb's copy, which holds only in-frame ones; the method was immunoSEQ multiplex PCR. V and J calls and clone size follow that table, whereas D and trimming were derived from the DNA. The sample lists approximately 190,000 clones; 70% to 90% were seen once. This chain links TRBV30 with TRBJ2-7; D call uncertain. Sample: peripheral blood. The receptor's source is a middle-aged man with active or convalescent COVID-19. The CDR3 region has the DNA TGTGCCTGGAGTGTCTTCCTCTCCTACGAGCAGTACTTC. It codes for CAWSVFLSYEQYF. The whole variable domain, remainder taken from reference TRBV30 and TRBJ2-7, is SQTIHQWPATLVQPVGSPLSLECTVEGTSNPNLYWYRQAAGRGLQLLFYSVGIGQISSEVPQNLSASRPQDRQFILSSKKLLLSDSGFYLCAWSVFLSYEQYFGPGTRLTVT.